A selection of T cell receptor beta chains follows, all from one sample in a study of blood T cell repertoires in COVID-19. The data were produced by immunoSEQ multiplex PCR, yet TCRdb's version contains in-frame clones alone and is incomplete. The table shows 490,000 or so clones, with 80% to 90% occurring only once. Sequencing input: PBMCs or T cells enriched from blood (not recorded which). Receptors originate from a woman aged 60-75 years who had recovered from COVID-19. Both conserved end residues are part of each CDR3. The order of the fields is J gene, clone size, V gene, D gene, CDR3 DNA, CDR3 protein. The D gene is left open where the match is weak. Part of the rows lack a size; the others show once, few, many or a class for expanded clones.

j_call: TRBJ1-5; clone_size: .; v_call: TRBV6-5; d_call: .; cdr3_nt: TGTGCCAGCATCAGTATAGGGGATCAGCCCCAGCATTTT; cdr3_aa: CASISIGDQPQHF
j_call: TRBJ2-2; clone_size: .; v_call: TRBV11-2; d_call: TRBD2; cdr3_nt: TGTGCCAGCAGCGTCCGGGGAGGGGACACCGGGGAGCTGTTTTTT; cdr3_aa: CASSVRGGDTGELFF
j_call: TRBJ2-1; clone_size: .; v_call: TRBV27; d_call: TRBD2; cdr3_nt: TGTGCCAGCAGTCCCCGCCTAGCGGGGGGCCCCTACAATGAGCAGTTCTTC; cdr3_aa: CASSPRLAGGPYNEQFF
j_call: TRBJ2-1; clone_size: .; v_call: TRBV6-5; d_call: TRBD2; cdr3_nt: TGTGCCAGCAGGGAGGGACTAGGGGGTGAGCAGTTCTTC; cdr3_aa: CASREGLGGEQFF
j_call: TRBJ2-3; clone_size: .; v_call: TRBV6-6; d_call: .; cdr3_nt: TGTGCCAGCAGTTACCCCGGGGGAAGCACAGATACGCAGTATTTT; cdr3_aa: CASSYPGGSTDTQYF
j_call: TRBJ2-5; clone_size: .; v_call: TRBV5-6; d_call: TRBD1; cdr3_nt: TGTGCCAGCAGCTACGGACAGGGGAGGGAGACCCAGTACTTC; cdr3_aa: CASSYGQGRETQYF
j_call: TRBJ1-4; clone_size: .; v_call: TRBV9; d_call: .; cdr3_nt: TGTGCCAGCAGCGTCCAGGGATCAACTAATGAAAAACTGTTTTTT; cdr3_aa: CASSVQGSTNEKLFF
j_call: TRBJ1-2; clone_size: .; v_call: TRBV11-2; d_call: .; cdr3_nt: TGTGCCAGCAGCGAGTATAACTATGGCTACACCTTC; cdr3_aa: CASSEYNYGYTF
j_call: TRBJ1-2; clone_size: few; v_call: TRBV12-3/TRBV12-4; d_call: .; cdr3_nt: TGTGCCAGCAGTTCTCACCGGTCCGGGGGCTACACCTTC; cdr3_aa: CASSSHRSGGYTF
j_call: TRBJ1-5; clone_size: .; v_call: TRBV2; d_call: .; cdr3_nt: TGTGCCAGCAGTGATGGCGGGATTAATCAGCCCCAGCATTTT; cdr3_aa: CASSDGGINQPQHF
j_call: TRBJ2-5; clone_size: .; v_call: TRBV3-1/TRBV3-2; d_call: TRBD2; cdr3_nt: TGTGCCAGCAGCCCCGGACTAGGAGGGACCCAGTACTTC; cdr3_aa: CASSPGLGGTQYF
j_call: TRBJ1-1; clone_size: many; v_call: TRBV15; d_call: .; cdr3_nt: TGTGCCACCAGCAGAGAATCGGCCGAAAAAGGGGCCACTGAAGCTTTCTTT; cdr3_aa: CATSRESAEKGATEAFF
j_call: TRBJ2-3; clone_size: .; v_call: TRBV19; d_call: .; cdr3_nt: TGTGCCAGTAAAATGGAGGGCACAGATACGCAGTATTTT; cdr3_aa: CASKMEGTDTQYF
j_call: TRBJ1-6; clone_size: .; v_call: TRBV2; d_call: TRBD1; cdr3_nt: TGTGCCAGCAGAGGGACAGGGGCTTCACCCCTCCACTTT; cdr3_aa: CASRGTGASPLHF
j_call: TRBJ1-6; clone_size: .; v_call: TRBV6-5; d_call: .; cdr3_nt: TGTGCCAGCAGTTACTCGAGACTCGGTAATTCACCCCTCCACTTT; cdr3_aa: CASSYSRLGNSPLHF
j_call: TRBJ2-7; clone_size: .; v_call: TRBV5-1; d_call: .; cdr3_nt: TGCGCCAGCAGCTTGGCCGGTCTCCACGAGCAGTACTTC; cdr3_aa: CASSLAGLHEQYF
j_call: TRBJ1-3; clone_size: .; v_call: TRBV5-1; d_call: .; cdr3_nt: TGCGCCAGCAGCTTGGCGGCAGGGCTTTTTGGAAACACCATATATTTT; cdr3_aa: CASSLAAGLFGNTIYF
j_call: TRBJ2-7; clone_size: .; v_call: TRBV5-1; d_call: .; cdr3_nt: TGCGCCAGCAGCACTGGACAGCCAGGAACCTACGAGCAGTACTTC; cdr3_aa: CASSTGQPGTYEQYF
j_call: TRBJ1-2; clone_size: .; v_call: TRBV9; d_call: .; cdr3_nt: TGTGCCAGCAGCGTAGGTCGGACACCTTATGGCTACACCTTC; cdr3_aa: CASSVGRTPYGYTF
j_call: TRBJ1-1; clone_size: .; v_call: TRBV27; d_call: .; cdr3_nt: TGTGCCAGTCATCAGACAGTGACGAACACTGAAGCTTTCTTT; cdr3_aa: CASHQTVTNTEAFF
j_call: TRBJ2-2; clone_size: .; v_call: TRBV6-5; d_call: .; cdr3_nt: TGTGCCAGCAGCAAGGGGTTTACCGGGGAGCTGTTTTTT; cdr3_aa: CASSKGFTGELFF
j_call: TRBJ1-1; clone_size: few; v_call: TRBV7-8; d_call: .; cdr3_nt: TGTGCCAGCAGCTTAGGAGTGGTGGACACTGAAGCTTTCTTT; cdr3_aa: CASSLGVVDTEAFF
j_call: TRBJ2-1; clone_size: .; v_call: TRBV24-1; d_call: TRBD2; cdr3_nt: TGTGCCACCAGTGATTTACTCGCTCTAGCGGGGGGGCCTTGTGAGCAGTTCTTC; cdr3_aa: CATSDLLALAGGPCEQFF